Listed below are T cell receptor beta chains from one sample, sequenced in a study of beta chain features in type 1 diabetes. Here immunoSEQ multiplex PCR was the method, and the copy in TCRdb shows in-frame clones only, minus some. Among 160,000 or so clones listed, 9% to 10% were seen once. Sequencing was carried out using central memory CD4+ T cells from blood. All receptors derive from a woman in her thirties with type 1 diabetes. CDR3s include the opening cysteine and the closing phenylalanine or tryptophan. The order of the fields is J gene, D gene, V gene, clone size, CDR3 protein, CDR3 DNA. The D gene is left open where the match is weak. Clone sizes are given selectively: once, few, many, or a class where the clone is expanded.

TRBJ2-3 TRBD2 TRBV4-1 . CASSPTTSGRAGTQYF TGCGCCAGCAGCCCCACGACTAGCGGGAGGGCCGGGACGCAGTATTTT
TRBJ2-3 . TRBV28 few CASSVPGYTQYF TGTGCCAGCAGTGTACCGGGTTATACGCAGTATTTT
TRBJ2-1 . TRBV7-3 few CASSLSSGEKQFF TGTGCCAGCAGCTTAAGTTCGGGTGAGAAGCAGTTCTTC
TRBJ1-2 . TRBV5-6 . CASSFPGNGYTF TGTGCCAGCAGCTTCCCAGGGAATGGCTACACCTTC
TRBJ2-3 . TRBV18 few CASSPYQGGTDTQYF TGTGCCAGCTCACCATATCAAGGGGGCACAGATACGCAGTATTTT
TRBJ2-7 . TRBV5-6 . CASSSLYRDEQYF TGTGCCAGCAGCTCCCTTTACAGGGACGAGCAGTACTTC
TRBJ2-1 . TRBV6-5 few CASSSPMAGGRQFF TGTGCCAGCAGTAGCCCTATGGCGGGTGGGCGGCAGTTCTTC
TRBJ2-7 TRBD2 TRBV7-9 . CASSLAGFGYEQYF TGTGCCAGCAGTCTAGCGGGGTTTGGCTACGAGCAGTACTTC
TRBJ2-1 TRBD1 TRBV30 . CAWDRGGSYNEQFF TGTGCCTGGGACAGGGGTGGTTCCTACAATGAGCAGTTCTTC
TRBJ2-7 . TRBV5-1 . CASSSAGNDEQYF TGCGCCAGCAGCTCGGCAGGGAACGACGAGCAGTACTTC
TRBJ1-1 . TRBV7-9 . CASSSNWGAEAFF TGTGCCAGCAGCTCTAACTGGGGGGCTGAAGCTTTCTTT
TRBJ2-5 TRBD2 TRBV5-6 . CASSLTSGSETQYF TGTGCCAGCAGCTTGACTAGCGGGAGTGAGACCCAGTACTTC
TRBJ2-7 TRBD1 TRBV7-9 few CASSLGTGGLYEQYF TGTGCCAGCAGCCTCGGGACAGGGGGCCTCTACGAGCAGTACTTC
TRBJ2-2 TRBD1 TRBV9 . CASSVTGTGGSGELFF TGTGCCAGCAGCGTCACCGGGACAGGGGGTTCCGGGGAGCTGTTTTTT
TRBJ2-7 TRBD1 TRBV6-1 . CASSDLDRGWYEQYF TGTGCCAGCAGTGACTTGGACAGGGGATGGTACGAGCAGTACTTC
TRBJ1-5 . TRBV4-1 . CASSQGWTAANSNQPQHF TGCGCCAGCAGCCAAGGATGGACAGCGGCAAATAGCAATCAGCCCCAGCATTTT
TRBJ2-5 TRBD2 TRBV30 few CAWRPLAGQGTQYF TGTGCCTGGAGGCCGCTAGCGGGACAAGGGACCCAGTACTTC
TRBJ2-7 . TRBV2 few CASSERDYEQYF TGTGCCAGCAGTGAACGGGACTACGAGCAGTACTTC
TRBJ2-7 . TRBV28 few CASSPNFRYEQYF TGTGCCAGCAGCCCAAACTTCCGGTACGAGCAGTACTTC
TRBJ2-7 . TRBV7-6 . CASSKDDQGSLAYEQYF TGTGCCAGCAGCAAGGATGATCAGGGGTCCCTCGCCTACGAGCAGTACTTC
TRBJ2-5 TRBD2 TRBV9 . CASSVRLAGYQETQYF TGTGCCAGCAGCGTAAGACTAGCGGGCTACCAAGAGACCCAGTACTTC
TRBJ2-5 TRBD2 TRBV6-6 few CASSSRLAGQKETQYF TGTGCCAGCAGTTCCCGACTAGCGGGCCAGAAAGAGACCCAGTACTTC
TRBJ1-5 . TRBV29-1 . CSVVIGAATNQPQHF TGCAGCGTTGTTATTGGAGCGGCCACCAATCAGCCCCAGCATTTT
TRBJ2-7 . TRBV5-1 few CASSLTTGKAYEQYF TGCGCCAGCAGCTTAACAACAGGGAAAGCCTACGAGCAGTACTTC
TRBJ1-5 TRBD1 TRBV19 . CASQTGEVGNQPQHF TGTGCCAGTCAGACAGGGGAGGTCGGCAATCAGCCCCAGCATTTT
TRBJ1-1 . TRBV10-2 few CASKGWGTEAFF TGCGCCAGCAAGGGGTGGGGTACTGAAGCTTTCTTT
TRBJ2-2 TRBD1 TRBV5-6 few CASSSSGTANTGELFF TGTGCCAGCAGCTCGTCCGGGACAGCCAACACCGGGGAGCTGTTTTTT
TRBJ2-5 TRBD2 TRBV7-2 few CASSFRSGTNQETQYF TGTGCCAGCAGCTTTAGGAGCGGGACCAACCAAGAGACCCAGTACTTC
TRBJ2-5 TRBD1 TRBV19 . CASSIGQGVETQYF TGTGCCAGTAGTATAGGGCAGGGGGTAGAGACCCAGTACTTC
TRBJ1-5 . TRBV28 few CASSLKGERNQPQHF TGTGCCAGCAGTTTAAAGGGAGAACGTAATCAGCCCCAGCATTTT
TRBJ2-7 TRBD1 TRBV30 few CAWMVGGQYYEQYF TGTGCCTGGATGGTTGGGGGACAGTACTACGAGCAGTACTTC
TRBJ2-4 . TRBV28 . CASQLRDRRSRDKNIQYF TGTGCCAGCCAGTTGCGGGACCGACGTTCCAGGGACAAAAACATTCAGTACTTC
TRBJ2-5 TRBD1 TRBV5-5 few CASSSTGTGRETQYF TGTGCCAGCAGCTCGACCGGGACAGGGAGGGAGACCCAGTACTTC
TRBJ2-1 . TRBV27 . CASSFMGASFNEQFF TGTGCCAGCAGTTTTATGGGGGCTTCGTTCAATGAGCAGTTCTTC
TRBJ1-5 . TRBV4-1 few CASSQDGPGGGSNQPQHF TGCGCCAGCAGCCAAGATGGACCGGGAGGGGGTAGCAATCAGCCCCAGCATTTT
TRBJ2-1 TRBD2 TRBV19 few CASRTGTMGEQFF TGTGCCAGTAGGACCGGGACTATGGGTGAGCAGTTCTTC
TRBJ2-1 TRBD1 TRBV11-3 few CASSPGGPSDEQFF TGTGCCAGCAGCCCAGGGGGTCCTTCCGATGAGCAGTTCTTC
TRBJ1-2 TRBD1 TRBV29-1 few CSVENRGQFYTF TGCAGCGTTGAGAACAGGGGCCAATTCTACACCTTC
TRBJ1-2 TRBD1 TRBV28 . CASNTLGTGGGYTF TGTGCCAGCAATACCCTCGGGACAGGGGGAGGCTACACCTTC
TRBJ1-1 TRBD1 TRBV5-4 few CASSLPGQGGVEAFF TGTGCCAGCAGCTTACCGGGACAGGGAGGAGTGGAAGCTTTCTTT
TRBJ2-7 TRBD1 TRBV9 few CASSVGAGTGSSYEQYF TGTGCCAGCAGCGTAGGGGCAGGGACAGGATCCTCCTACGAGCAGTACTTC
TRBJ2-5 TRBD1 TRBV2 few CASTRDRAGETQYF TGTGCCAGCACCAGGGACAGGGCGGGGGAGACCCAGTACTTC
TRBJ2-3 . TRBV15 . CATSKEQGDTQYF TGTGCCACCAGCAAGGAACAGGGAGATACGCAGTATTTT
TRBJ2-5 . TRBV7-9 . CASSPTTGLGETQYF TGTGCCAGCAGCCCGACTACGGGTCTAGGTGAGACCCAGTACTTC
TRBJ1-1 . TRBV19 few CASSRGLMNTEAFF TGTGCCAGTAGTAGGGGCCTGATGAACACTGAAGCTTTCTTT
TRBJ2-1 TRBD2 TRBV7-2 . CASSFPFRLAGVKNEQFF TGTGCCAGCAGCTTCCCTTTTAGGCTAGCGGGAGTTAAAAATGAGCAGTTCTTC